The present T cell receptor beta chain was sequenced within a study of human T cells and chemical hapten exposure. Background on the study: Donors were sensitized with 2% DPC on the upper inner arm. General observations from the study: Positive correlation was observed between PT1 expanded TCR counts and patch test score.

From the RACE reads, TCRdb called clonotypes with MiXCR, one entry per CDR3 protein. Among some 91,000 distinct CDR3 sequences listed, 27% were seen once. Looked up from germline, CDR1 is MGHDK and CDR2 is SYGVNS. The ends were cut back, 5 bases at V and 3 bases at J, with 14 bases in the middle. The CDR3 has 14 amino acids. The sample holds a few counts of this clonotype. Its specificity is not known. Time point: patch test 3, about 24 weeks after DPC sensitization. Treatment in this sample: therapeutic diphenylcyclopropenone sensitization with weekly scalp DPC. V usage is TRBV25-1 and J usage is TRBJ2-7; D possibly corresponds to TRBD2 (7 bases). This specimen was whole blood, taken in connection with sensitization to the hapten diphenylcyclopropenone (DPC). The clonotype originates from a man aged 35 to 55 with alopecia areata. Some clones in this sample may be carry-over from other donors' samples. DNA of the CDR3: TGTGCCAGCAGTCAAAGGGGGGGGTACTACGAGCAGTACTTC. Its protein product is CASSQRGGYYEQYF.